The sequence of this TCR beta chain was determined in a study of radiotherapy plus CTLA-4 blockade in lung cancer. At the level of the study: About 20% of patients responded objectively, and approximately 31% achieved disease control.

Profiling relied on immunoSEQ multiplex PCR, and the TCRdb table lists in-frame clones only, not all of them. The sample lists 90,000 to 100,000 clones, just over 85% seen once, with 4.9% in the top ten. As concerns this clone: Its antigen is not identified.

Broader study findings: Subsequent to radiotherapy plus ipilimumab, tumor-derived TCR clones underwent expansion in blood.

Deletions cut 7 bases from V and 0 bases from J, with 15 bases between. The CDR3 runs 15 residues. Germline CDR1 and CDR2: SGHVS and FQNEAQ. The chain has TRBV7-8 and TRBJ2-5; D could derive from TRBD1 or TRBD2 (6 bases each). The sequencing here drew on peripheral blood, taken from a patient treated with radiotherapy plus ipilimumab. The clonotype was recovered from a human donor with non-small cell lung cancer that progressed on radiotherapy plus ipilimumab. The CDR3 DNA reads as TGTGCCAGCACCTCGAGAGGGGGGTACCAAGAGACCCAGTACTTC. It is translated as CASTSRGGYQETQYF.